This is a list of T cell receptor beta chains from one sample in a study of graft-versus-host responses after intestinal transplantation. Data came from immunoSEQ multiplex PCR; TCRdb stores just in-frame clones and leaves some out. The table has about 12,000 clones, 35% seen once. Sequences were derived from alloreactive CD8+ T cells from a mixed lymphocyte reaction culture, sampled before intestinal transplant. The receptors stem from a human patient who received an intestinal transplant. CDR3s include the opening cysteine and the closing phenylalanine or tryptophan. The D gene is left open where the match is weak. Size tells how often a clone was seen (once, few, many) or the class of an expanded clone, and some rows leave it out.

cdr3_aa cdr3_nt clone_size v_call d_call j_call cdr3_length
CASSQGPSYEQYF TGCGCCAGCAGCCAAGGGCCCTCCTACGAGCAGTACTTC few TRBV4-3 . TRBJ2-7 13
CSAGGGGQYEQYF TGCAGCGCCGGGGGGGGTGGACAATACGAGCAGTACTTC . TRBV29-1 TRBD2 TRBJ2-7 13
CASKVGSWNTEAFF TGCGCCAGCAAAGTTGGCTCATGGAACACTGAAGCTTTCTTT . TRBV5-1 . TRBJ1-1 14
CASYGQLNSNQPQHF TGTGCCAGCTATGGACAGCTTAATAGCAATCAGCCCCAGCATTTT medium-sized TRBV2 . TRBJ1-5 15
CASKRELSYNEQFF TGCGCCAGTAAGCGGGAGCTATCCTACAATGAGCAGTTCTTC . TRBV4-1 TRBD2 TRBJ2-1 14
CASYTRHPRKIYGYTF TGTGCCAGCTACACACGTCATCCACGAAAGATCTATGGCTACACCTTC . TRBV5-8 . TRBJ1-2 16
CASSSKGWGPGNTIYF TGTGCCAGCAGTTCAAAGGGATGGGGGCCTGGAAACACCATATATTTT few TRBV27 . TRBJ1-3 16
CASSQEDRGNYGYTF TGCGCCAGCAGCCAAGAAGACAGGGGAAACTATGGCTACACCTTC . TRBV4-1 TRBD1 TRBJ1-2 15
CASSLQGTGELFF TGTGCCAGCAGCCTACAGGGGACCGGGGAGCTGTTTTTT . TRBV7-3 TRBD1 TRBJ2-2 13
CASSVPRGETGVTDTQYF TGTGCCAGCAGCGTTCCCCGGGGAGAGACAGGCGTCACAGATACGCAGTATTTT medium-sized TRBV9 . TRBJ2-3 18
CASSLVGGLTDTQYF TGTGCCAGCAGCTTAGTCGGGGGCTTGACCGATACGCAGTATTTT . TRBV7-6 . TRBJ2-3 15
CAWSRVMWTSGRGEQYF TGTGCCTGGAGTAGGGTCATGTGGACTAGCGGGAGAGGCGAGCAGTACTTC . TRBV30 TRBD2 TRBJ2-7 17